These 21 T cell receptor beta chains were sequenced from one sample in a study of T cells in Graves' hyperthyroidism and ophthalmopathy. Regions amplified from RNA transcripts were the TCR beta CDR3 regions. The HTBI set primed first-round TCR CDR3 RT-PCR. TCRdb redid the calling of the multiplex PCR reads with MiXCR, one entry per CDR3 protein. Of 500,000 to 700,000 distinct CDR3 sequences listed, 16% were seen once; the top ten hold about 18%. Sequenced input: blood. The receptors shown here come from a woman aged 18 to 35 with Graves' hyperthyroidism.

V is TRBV5-1 and J is TRBJ1-3, with TRBD1 identical over 11 bases. The CDR3 totals 15 residues. Trimming removed 3 bases from V and 4 bases from J; junction bases left unmatched: 3. The V gene's germline CDR1 is SGHRS and CDR2 YFSETQ. The CDR3 DNA reads TGCGCCAGCAGCTGGGACAGGGGGTCAGGAAACACCATATATTTT. Encoded protein: CASSWDRGSGNTIYF. The variable domain in full, with the rest retrieved from reference TRBV5-1 and TRBJ1-3, is KAGVTQTPRYLIKTRGQQVTLSCSPISGHRSVSWYQQTPGQGLQFLFEYFSETQRNKGNFPGRFSGRQFSNSRSEMNVSTLELGDSALYLCASSWDRGSGNTIYFGEGSWLTVV.

This clonotype was counted at least ten times. The J gene is TRBJ2-3, the V gene TRBV7-2; TRBD1 aligns across 9 bases. Germline V gene sequence: CDR1 SGHTA, CDR2 FQGNSA. This CDR3 is 16 amino acids long. Losses at the gene ends were 1 base for V and 2 bases for J; bases not matched to a gene: 4. The CDR3 here is CASSLGRQGDTDTQYF. CDR3 bases: TGTGCCAGCAGCTTAGGACGACAGGGGGACACAGATACGCAGTATTTT.

Note on this clonotype: This may arise from a read error, as a much more abundant clone is one base away. The chain couples TRBV6-2 or TRBV6-3 to TRBJ1-5; the D is unclear. Trimming pared 6 bases from V and 10 bases from J, leaving 22 bases between. The CDR3 is 15 residues long. The germline V gene has CDR1 MNHEY and CDR2 SVGEGT. In DNA, the CDR3 is TGTGCCAGCAGCCGGGCCCTGGGCGAGGGTCACCCCCAGCATTTT. Its translation: CASSRALGEGHPQHF.

This clonotype came up once. V is TRBV29-1 and J is TRBJ2-1, with TRBD1 matching 9 bases. The CDR3 covers 13 residues. Germline CDR1 is SQVTM and CDR2 is ANQGSEA. V lost 5 bases and J lost 9; bases outside the gene matches: 8. The CDR3 DNA sequence: TGCAGCGTTACCCAAGGACAGGGGCCTGAGCAGTTCTTC. The encoded protein is CSVTQGQGPEQFF.

The chain links TRBV6-5 to TRBJ2-3; no clear D gene. The CDR3 extends over 11 amino acids. Looked up from germline, CDR1 is MNHEY and CDR2 is SVGAGI. The V end was cut by 1 base, the J end by 6 bases, with 2 bases between. The CDR3 nucleotides read TGTGCCAGCAGTTACTTCGATACGCAGTATTTT. This encodes CASSYFDTQYF.

This clonotype occurred many times. The CDR3 spells CSARGTRSNSPLHF. The CDR3 DNA is TGCAGTGCTAGAGGGACAAGGAGTAATTCACCCCTCCACTTT. The chain combines TRBV20-1 with TRBJ1-6; TRBD1 might be the D (5 bases). The ends were cut back, 1 base at V and 6 bases at J, with 10 bases in the middle. Germline loops: CDR1 DFQATT, CDR2 SNEGSKA (reference sequence). The CDR3 is 14 amino acids.

Points on this clonotype: A read error may explain this, as a much larger clone is one base away. The CDR3 bases are TGTGCCAGCAGCTCCCGGGGACTAGCGGGATGGGAGACCCAGTACTTC. This gives the protein CASSSRGLAGWETQYF. The genes are TRBV11-2 and TRBJ2-5; 13 positions match TRBD2. Germline V gives CDR1 SGHAT, CDR2 FQNNGV. Losses at the gene ends were 4 bases for V and 5 bases for J; bases not matched to a gene: 7. This CDR3 spans 16 amino acids.

The V gene is TRBV20-1, the J gene TRBJ1-4; D uncertain. The CDR3 loop spans 15 amino acids. Trimming took 0 bases from V and 5 from J, leaving 13 bases between them. The germline V gene encodes CDR1 DFQATT and CDR2 SNEGSKA (reference sequence). CDR3 sequence: CSARDGRSGNEKLFF. The DNA of the CDR3 is TGCAGTGCTAGAGACGGCCGCTCCGGAAATGAAAAACTGTTTTTT.

With regard to this clonotype: This may be a read error: a much more frequent sequence differs by one nucleotide. V and J are TRBV2 and TRBJ2-3, with D possibly called TRBD1 or TRBD2 (5 bases each). The CDR3 consists of 12 residues. The ends were cut back, 8 bases at V and 2 bases at J, with 8 bases in the middle. CDR1 is SNHLY, CDR2 FYNNEI, per germline. The CDR3 is CASGGHTDTQYF. CDR3 bases: TGTGCCAGCGGGGGTCACACAGATACGCAGTATTTT. The full variable domain, completed using reference TRBV2 and TRBJ2-3, is EPEVTQTPSHQVTQMGQEVILRCVPISNHLYFYWYRQILGQKVEFLVSFYNNEISEKSEIFDDQFSVERPDGSNFTLKIRSTKLEDSAMYFCASGGHTDTQYFGPGTRLTVL.

In this sample, this clonotype turned up many times. This rearrangement joins TRBV3-1 to TRBJ2-1; 10 nucleotides align to TRBD2. Germline CDR1 is LGHDT and CDR2 is YNNKEL (reference sequence). V gave up 2 bases and J gave up 2 bases; unmatched junction bases: 3. This CDR3 comprises 16 residues. The CDR3 nucleotides read TGTGCCAGCAGCCAAAGCGGGGGGGGGGCCTACAATGAGCAGTTCTTC. Protein sequence: CASSQSGGGAYNEQFF.

This clonotype has ten or more counts. The chain combines TRBV7-3 with TRBJ2-5; 13 bases line up with TRBD2. The CDR3 runs to 16 residues. The V segment lost 5 bases and the J segment 4 bases; nucleotides outside the gene matches: 7. Germline V lookup: CDR1 SGHTA, CDR2 FQGTGA. DNA of the CDR3: TGTGCCAGCAGCCCTCAACTAGCGGGGGGGCGAGAGACCCAGTACTTC. It codes for CASSPQLAGGRETQYF.

This clonotype was counted ten times or more. V usage is TRBV12-3 or TRBV12-4 and J usage is TRBJ1-1; TRBD1 is a possible D gene (5 bases). The CDR3 is 14 amino acids. Trimming removed 2 bases at V and 6 bases at J, with 13 bases between. The CDR3 DNA follows: TGTGCCAGCAGTTTACTGGGTCAGGGTGCTGAAGCTTTCTTT. Its translation is CASSLLGQGAEAFF.

This clonotype was seen repeatedly, ten times or more. The J gene is TRBJ2-1, the V gene TRBV2, with D possibly matching TRBD2 (6 bases). The CDR3 extends over 16 amino acids. The germline gives CDR1 SNHLY, CDR2 FYNNEI. With 1 base removed from V and 1 base from J, the gap between germline ends came to 11 bases. CDR3 nucleotides: TGTGCCAGCAGTGAAGTCGGGAGAGGGTCCTACAATGAGCAGTTCTTC. This encodes CASSEVGRGSYNEQFF. Variable domain in full (rest from reference TRBV2 and TRBJ2-1): EPEVTQTPSHQVTQMGQEVILRCVPISNHLYFYWYRQILGQKVEFLVSFYNNEISEKSEIFDDQFSVERPDGSNFTLKIRSTKLEDSAMYFCASSEVGRGSYNEQFFGPGTRLTVL.

This clonotype was seen more than once but under ten times. The V gene is TRBV5-4, the J gene TRBJ2-3, with 8 bases that match TRBD2. This CDR3 has 17 residues. The trim removed 2 bases at V and 2 bases at J, leaving 10 bases unmatched. Germline CDR1 is SGHNT and CDR2 is YYREEE (reference sequence). In nucleotides, the CDR3 is TGTGCCAGCAGCTTACCCCTAGCGGGCCACTTCACAGATACGCAGTATTTT. It yields the protein CASSLPLAGHFTDTQYF. The whole variable domain, filled in from reference TRBV5-4 and TRBJ2-3, reads ETGVTQSPTHLIKTRGQQVTLRCSSQSGHNTVSWYQQALGQGPQFIFQYYREEENGRGNFPPRFSGLQFPNYSSELNVNALELDDSALYLCASSLPLAGHFTDTQYFGPGTRLTVL.

This chain links TRBV18 with TRBJ2-5; TRBD2 matches at 12 bases. This CDR3 is built from 17 residues. The V and J ends lost 2 bases and 2 bases, in that order; junction bases with no gene match: 6. Germline CDR1 and CDR2: KGHSH and LQKENI. Here the CDR3 reads CASSPIRTSGAQETQYF. The CDR3 nucleotides read TGTGCCAGCTCACCAATTCGGACTAGCGGGGCACAAGAGACCCAGTACTTC. The full variable domain, its missing parts supplied by reference TRBV18 and TRBJ2-5, is NAGVMQNPRHLVRRRGQEARLRCSPMKGHSHVYWYRQLPEEGLKFMVYLQKENIIDESGMPKERFSAEFPKEGPSILRIQQVVRGDSAAYFCASSPIRTSGAQETQYFGPGTRLLVL.

With respect to this clonotype: An end of the junction does not agree with germline; a read error may underlie this. CDR3 coding DNA: TGTGCCAGCAGCCAAGATTTTGGCAGGGGCGTTGACATGCAGTACTTC. The encoded protein is CASSQDFGRGVDMQYF. V is TRBV4-2 and J is TRBJ2-4; D perhaps matches TRBD1 (6 bases). CDR1 and CDR2 (germline): LGHNA, YNFKEQ. The CDR3 extends over 16 amino acids.

This clonotype was found many times. The chain is built from TRBV29-1 and TRBJ1-1, with D tentatively TRBD1 (5 bases). Germline assignment: CDR1 SQVTM and CDR2 ANQGSEA. The germline V and J ends were trimmed by 6 bases and 4 bases, with 12 bases remaining between them. The CDR3 extends over 12 amino acids. CDR3 region: CSVDMRATEAFF. As DNA, the CDR3 is TGCAGCGTGGACATGCGCGCCACTGAAGCTTTCTTT.

This clonotype occurred a few times. This sequence joins TRBV6-6 and TRBJ2-7, with D hard to call. Germline V gene sequence: CDR1 MNHNY, CDR2 SVGAGI (reference sequence). The CDR3 contains 13 residues. Trimming left V 1 base short and J 3 bases short, with 7 bases between. DNA for the CDR3: TGTGCCAGCAGTTACTTGATTGGCTACGAGCAGTACTTC. It yields the protein CASSYLIGYEQYF.

This clonotype has a count of ten or more. This chain links TRBV2 with TRBJ2-1; weak D call: TRBD2 (6 bases). With 6 bases removed from V and 0 bases from J, the gap between germline ends came to 15 bases. CDR3 length equals 16 residues. The germline V gene encodes CDR1 SNHLY and CDR2 FYNNEI. The DNA of the CDR3 is TGTGCCAGCAGATCGAGCGGGCTCGGCTCCTACAATGAGCAGTTCTTC. It encodes CASRSSGLGSYNEQFF.

This clonotype was counted ten times or more. Here the CDR3 DNA reads TGCAGTGCTAGTAGAGGCGGGCAGCCCCAGCATTTT. Translated: CSASRGGQPQHF. The chain employs TRBV20-1 and TRBJ1-5; no reliable D call. There are 12 residues in the CDR3. V was shortened by 3 bases and J by 7 bases, with 10 bases between the two germline ends. The germline V gene has CDR1 DFQATT and CDR2 SNEGSKA (reference sequence).

This clonotype was counted a few times. The chain links TRBV18 to TRBJ2-7; 8 nucleotides match TRBD1. J gave up 8 bases and V 3 bases, and 12 bases lay outside the gene matches. CDR1 is KGHSH, CDR2 LQKENI, per germline. This CDR3 has 15 amino acids. The CDR3 DNA sequence: TGTGCCAGCTCACCTTACCCGGGACAGGCAGCCAAGCAGTACTTC. Encoded protein: CASSPYPGQAAKQYF.